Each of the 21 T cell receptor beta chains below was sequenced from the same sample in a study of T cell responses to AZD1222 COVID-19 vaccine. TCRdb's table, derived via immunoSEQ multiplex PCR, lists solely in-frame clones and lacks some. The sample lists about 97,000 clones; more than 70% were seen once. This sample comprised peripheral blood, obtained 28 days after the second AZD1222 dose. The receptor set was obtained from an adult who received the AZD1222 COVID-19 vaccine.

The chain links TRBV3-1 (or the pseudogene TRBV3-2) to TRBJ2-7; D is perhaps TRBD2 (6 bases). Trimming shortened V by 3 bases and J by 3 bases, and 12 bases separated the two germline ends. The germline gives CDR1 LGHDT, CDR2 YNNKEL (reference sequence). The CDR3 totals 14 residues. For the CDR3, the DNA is TGTGCCAGCAGCCAGTATTGGGGGGACTACGAGCAGTACTTC. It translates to CASSQYWGDYEQYF.

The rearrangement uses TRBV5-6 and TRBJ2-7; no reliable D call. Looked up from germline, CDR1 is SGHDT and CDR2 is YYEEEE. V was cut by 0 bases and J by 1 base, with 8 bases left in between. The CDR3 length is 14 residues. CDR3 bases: TGTGCCAGCAGCTTGGTTGACCCATCCTACGAGCAGTACTTC. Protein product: CASSLVDPSYEQYF. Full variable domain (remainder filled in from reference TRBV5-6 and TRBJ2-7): DAGVTQSPTHLIKTRGQQVTLRCSPKSGHDTVSWYQQALGQGPQFIFQYYEEEERQRGNFPDRFSGHQFPNYSSELNVNALLLGDSALYLCASSLVDPSYEQYFGPGTRLTVT.

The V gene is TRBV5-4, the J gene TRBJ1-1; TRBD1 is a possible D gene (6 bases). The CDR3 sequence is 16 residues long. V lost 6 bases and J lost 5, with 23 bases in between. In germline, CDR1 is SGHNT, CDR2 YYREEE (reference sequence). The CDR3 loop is CASTLGGGVIETEAFF. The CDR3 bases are TGTGCCAGCACCTTAGGTGGGGGCGTAATCGAAACTGAAGCTTTCTTT. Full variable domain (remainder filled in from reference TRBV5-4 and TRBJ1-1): ETGVTQSPTHLIKTRGQQVTLRCSSQSGHNTVSWYQQALGQGPQFIFQYYREEENGRGNFPPRFSGLQFPNYSSELNVNALELDDSALYLCASTLGGGVIETEAFFGQGTRLTVV.

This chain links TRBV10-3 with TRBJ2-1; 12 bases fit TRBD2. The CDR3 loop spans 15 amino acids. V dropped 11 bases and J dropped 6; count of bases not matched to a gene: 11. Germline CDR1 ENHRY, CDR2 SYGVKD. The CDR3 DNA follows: TGTGCCGCCGCCCGACTAGCGGGAGAGGTCAATGAGCAGTTCTTC. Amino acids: CAAARLAGEVNEQFF.

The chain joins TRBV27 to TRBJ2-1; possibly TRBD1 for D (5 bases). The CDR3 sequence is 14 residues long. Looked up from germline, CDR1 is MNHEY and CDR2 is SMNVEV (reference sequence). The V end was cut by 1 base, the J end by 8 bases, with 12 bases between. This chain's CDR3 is CASSLLDKRDEQFF. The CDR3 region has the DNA TGTGCCAGCAGTTTATTGGACAAACGCGATGAGCAGTTCTTC.

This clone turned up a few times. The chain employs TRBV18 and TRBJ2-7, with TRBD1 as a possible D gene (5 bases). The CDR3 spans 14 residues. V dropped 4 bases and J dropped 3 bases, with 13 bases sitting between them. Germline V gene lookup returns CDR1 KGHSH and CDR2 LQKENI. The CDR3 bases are TGTGCCAGCTCACGTGGGGCCAGAAACTACGAGCAGTACTTC. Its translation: CASSRGARNYEQYF.

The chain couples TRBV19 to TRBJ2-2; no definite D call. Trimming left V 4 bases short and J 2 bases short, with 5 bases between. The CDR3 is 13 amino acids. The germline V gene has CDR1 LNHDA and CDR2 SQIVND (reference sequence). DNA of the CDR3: TGTGCCAGTAGTAAGGTCAACACCGGGGAGCTGTTTTTT. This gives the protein CASSKVNTGELFF.

This CDR3 is CASSTPSRASGTSYEQYF. The CDR3 bases are TGTGCCAGCAGCACACCCTCACGGGCCAGCGGGACCTCCTACGAGCAGTACTTC. The J gene is TRBJ2-7, the V gene TRBV7-2; 7 bases fit TRBD2. This CDR3 is built from 18 residues. The V gene end was trimmed by 5 bases and the J gene end by 0 bases; junction bases not matched to a gene: 16. The germline gives CDR1 SGHTA, CDR2 FQGNSA.

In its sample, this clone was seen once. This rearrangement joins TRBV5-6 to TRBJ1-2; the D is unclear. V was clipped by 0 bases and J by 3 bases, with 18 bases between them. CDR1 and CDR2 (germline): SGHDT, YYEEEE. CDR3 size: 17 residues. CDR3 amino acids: CASSLGETVRTDYGYTF. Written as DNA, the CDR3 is TGTGCCAGCAGCTTGGGAGAAACCGTCAGGACGGACTATGGCTACACCTTC.

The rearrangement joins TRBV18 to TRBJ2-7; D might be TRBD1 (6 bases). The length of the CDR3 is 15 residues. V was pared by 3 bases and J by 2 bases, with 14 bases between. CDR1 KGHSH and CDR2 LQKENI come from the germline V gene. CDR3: CASSPSGRGTYEQYF. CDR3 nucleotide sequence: TGTGCCAGCTCACCGTCGGGCAGGGGAACCTACGAGCAGTACTTC.

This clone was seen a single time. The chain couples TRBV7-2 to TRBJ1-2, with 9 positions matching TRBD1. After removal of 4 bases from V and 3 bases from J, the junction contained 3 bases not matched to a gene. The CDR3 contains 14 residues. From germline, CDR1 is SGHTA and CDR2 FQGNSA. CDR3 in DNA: TGTGCCAGCAGCTCTACAGGGGGCCACTATGGCTACACCTTC. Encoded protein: CASSSTGGHYGYTF.

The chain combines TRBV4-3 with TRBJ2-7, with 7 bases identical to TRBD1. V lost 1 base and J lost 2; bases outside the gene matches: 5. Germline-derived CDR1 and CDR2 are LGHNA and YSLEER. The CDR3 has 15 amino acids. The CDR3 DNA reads TGCGCCAGCAGCCAAGCAACAGGGGACACCTACGAGCAGTACTTC. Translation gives CASSQATGDTYEQYF.

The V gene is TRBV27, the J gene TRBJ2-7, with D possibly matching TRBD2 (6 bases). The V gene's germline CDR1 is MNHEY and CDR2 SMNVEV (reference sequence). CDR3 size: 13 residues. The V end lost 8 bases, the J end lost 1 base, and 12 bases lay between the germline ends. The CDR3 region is CASGGTGSYEQYF. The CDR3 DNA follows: TGTGCCAGCGGGGGGACGGGGTCCTACGAGCAGTACTTC.

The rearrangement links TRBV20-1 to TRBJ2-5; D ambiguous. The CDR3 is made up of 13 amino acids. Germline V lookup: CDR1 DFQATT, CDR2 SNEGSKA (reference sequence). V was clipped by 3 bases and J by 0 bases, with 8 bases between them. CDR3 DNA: TGCAGTGCTAGTGGTGATAACCAAGAGACCCAGTACTTC. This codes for CSASGDNQETQYF.

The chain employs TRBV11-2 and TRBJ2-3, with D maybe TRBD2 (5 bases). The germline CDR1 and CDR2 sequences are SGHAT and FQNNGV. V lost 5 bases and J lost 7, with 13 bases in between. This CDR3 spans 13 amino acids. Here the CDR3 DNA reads TGTGCCAGCAGCCCCCAAGCGGAAAATACGCAGTATTTT. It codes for CASSPQAENTQYF.

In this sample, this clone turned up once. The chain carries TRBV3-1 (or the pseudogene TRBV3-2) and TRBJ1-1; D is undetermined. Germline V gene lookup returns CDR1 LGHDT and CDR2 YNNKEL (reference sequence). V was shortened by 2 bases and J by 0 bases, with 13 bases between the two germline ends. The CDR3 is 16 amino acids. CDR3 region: CASSQWTPLMNTEAFF. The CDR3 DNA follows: TGTGCCAGCAGCCAATGGACCCCACTCATGAACACTGAAGCTTTCTTT.

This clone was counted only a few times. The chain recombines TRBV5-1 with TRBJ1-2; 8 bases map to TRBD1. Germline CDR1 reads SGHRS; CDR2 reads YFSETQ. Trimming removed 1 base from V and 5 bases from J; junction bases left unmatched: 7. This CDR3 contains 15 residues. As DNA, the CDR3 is TGCGCCAGCAGCTTGTCCCCGGACAGGGATTATGGCTACACCTTC. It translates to CASSLSPDRDYGYTF.

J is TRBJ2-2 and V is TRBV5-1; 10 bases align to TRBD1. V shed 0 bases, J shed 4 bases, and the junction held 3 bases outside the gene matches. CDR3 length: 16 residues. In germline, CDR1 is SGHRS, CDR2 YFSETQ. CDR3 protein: CASSLEGQGITGELFF. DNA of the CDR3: TGCGCCAGCAGCTTGGAGGGACAGGGGATCACCGGGGAGCTGTTTTTT.

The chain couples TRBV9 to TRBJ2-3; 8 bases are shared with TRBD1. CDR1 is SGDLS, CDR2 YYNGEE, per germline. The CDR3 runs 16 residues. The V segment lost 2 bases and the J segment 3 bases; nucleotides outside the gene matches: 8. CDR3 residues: CASSVTPGQETDTQYF. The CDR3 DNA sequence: TGTGCCAGCAGCGTCACACCGGGACAGGAGACAGATACGCAGTATTTT.

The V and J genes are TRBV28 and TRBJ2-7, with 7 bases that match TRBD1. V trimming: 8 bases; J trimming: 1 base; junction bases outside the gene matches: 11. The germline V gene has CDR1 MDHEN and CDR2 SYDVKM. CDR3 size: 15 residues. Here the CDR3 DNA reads TGTGCCAGCCTGTTGGGGCAGGGGGTGTCCTACGAGCAGTACTTC. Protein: CASLLGQGVSYEQYF.

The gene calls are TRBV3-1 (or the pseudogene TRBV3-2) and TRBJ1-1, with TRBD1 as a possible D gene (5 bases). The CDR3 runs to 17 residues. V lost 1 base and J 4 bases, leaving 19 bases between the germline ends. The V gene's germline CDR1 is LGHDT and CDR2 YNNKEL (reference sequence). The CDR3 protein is CASSQGGITIMATEAFF. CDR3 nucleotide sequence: TGTGCCAGCAGCCAAGGGGGGATAACAATTATGGCCACTGAAGCTTTCTTT.